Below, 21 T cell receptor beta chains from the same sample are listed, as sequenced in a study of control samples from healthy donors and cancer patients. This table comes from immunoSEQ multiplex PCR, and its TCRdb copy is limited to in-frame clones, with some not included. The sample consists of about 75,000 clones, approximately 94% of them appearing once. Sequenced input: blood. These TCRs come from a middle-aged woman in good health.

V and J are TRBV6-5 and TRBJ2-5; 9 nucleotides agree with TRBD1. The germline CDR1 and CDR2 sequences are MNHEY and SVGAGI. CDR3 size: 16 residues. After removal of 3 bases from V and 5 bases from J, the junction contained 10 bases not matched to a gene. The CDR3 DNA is TGTGCCAGCAGTTATTCGGGGACAGGGAAGGAGGAGACCCAGTACTTC. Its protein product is CASSYSGTGKEETQYF.

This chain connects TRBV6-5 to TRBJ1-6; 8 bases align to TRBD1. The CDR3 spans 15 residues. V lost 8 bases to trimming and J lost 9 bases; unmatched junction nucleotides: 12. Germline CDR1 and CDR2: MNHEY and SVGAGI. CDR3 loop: CASHTDRVLSSPLHF. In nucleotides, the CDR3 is TGTGCCAGCCATACGGACAGGGTCCTGAGTTCACCCCTCCACTTT.

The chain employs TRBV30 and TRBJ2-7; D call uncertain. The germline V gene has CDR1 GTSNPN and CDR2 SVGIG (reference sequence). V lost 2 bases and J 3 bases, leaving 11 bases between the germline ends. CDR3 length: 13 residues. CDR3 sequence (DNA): TGTGCCTGGAGTAGGACGGGCGGCTACGAGCAGTACTTC. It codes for CAWSRTGGYEQYF.

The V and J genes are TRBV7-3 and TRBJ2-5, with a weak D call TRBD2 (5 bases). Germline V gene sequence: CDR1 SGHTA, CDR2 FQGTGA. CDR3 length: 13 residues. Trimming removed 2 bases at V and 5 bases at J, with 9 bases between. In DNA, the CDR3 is TGTGCCAGCAGCTTAGGAGCGGAGGAGACCCAGTACTTC. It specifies CASSLGAEETQYF.

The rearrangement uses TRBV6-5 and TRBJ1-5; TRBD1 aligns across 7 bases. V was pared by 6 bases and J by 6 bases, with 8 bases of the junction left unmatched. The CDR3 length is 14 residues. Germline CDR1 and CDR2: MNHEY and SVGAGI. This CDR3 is CASSPYRGPQPQHF. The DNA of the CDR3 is TGTGCCAGCAGCCCGTACAGGGGACCTCAGCCCCAGCATTTT.

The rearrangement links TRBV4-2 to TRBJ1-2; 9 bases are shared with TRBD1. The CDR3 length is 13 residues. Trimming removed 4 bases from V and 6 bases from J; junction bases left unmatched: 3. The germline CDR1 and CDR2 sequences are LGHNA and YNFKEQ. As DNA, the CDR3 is TGTGCCAGCAGCCCTAGGACAGGGGATGGCTACACCTTC. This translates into CASSPRTGDGYTF.

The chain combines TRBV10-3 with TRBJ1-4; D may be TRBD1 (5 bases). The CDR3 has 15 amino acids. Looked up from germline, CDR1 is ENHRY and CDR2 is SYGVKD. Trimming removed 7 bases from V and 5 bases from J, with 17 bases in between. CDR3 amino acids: CAIIRENGGNEKLFF. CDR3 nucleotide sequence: TGTGCCATCATCAGGGAGAATGGGGGGAATGAAAAACTGTTTTTT.

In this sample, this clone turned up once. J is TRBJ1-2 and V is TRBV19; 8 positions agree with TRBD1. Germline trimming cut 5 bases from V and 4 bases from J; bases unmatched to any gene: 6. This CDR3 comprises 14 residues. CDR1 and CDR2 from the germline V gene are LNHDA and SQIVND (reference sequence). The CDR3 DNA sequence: TGTGCCAGTAGTTGGACAGGGAACGTCTATGGCTACACCTTC. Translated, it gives CASSWTGNVYGYTF.

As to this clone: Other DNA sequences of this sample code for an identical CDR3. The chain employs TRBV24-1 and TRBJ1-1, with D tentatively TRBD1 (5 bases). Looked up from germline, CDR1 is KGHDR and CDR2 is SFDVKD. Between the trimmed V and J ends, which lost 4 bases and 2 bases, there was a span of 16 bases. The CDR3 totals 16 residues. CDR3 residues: CATSDRGSEPNTEAFF. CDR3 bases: TGTGCCACCAGTGACCGGGGGTCGGAACCCAACACTGAAGCTTTCTTT.

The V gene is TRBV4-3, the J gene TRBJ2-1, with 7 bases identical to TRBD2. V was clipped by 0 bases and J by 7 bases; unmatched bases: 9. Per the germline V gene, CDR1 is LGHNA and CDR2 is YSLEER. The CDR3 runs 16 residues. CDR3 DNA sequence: TGCGCCAGCAGCCAAGATCCTGGCGGGGGTGAAAATGAGCAGTTCTTC. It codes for CASSQDPGGGENEQFF.

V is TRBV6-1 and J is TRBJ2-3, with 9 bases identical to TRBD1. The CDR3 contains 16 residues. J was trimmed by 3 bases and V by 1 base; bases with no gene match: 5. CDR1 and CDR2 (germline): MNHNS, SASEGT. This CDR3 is CASSEGTGGFTDTQYF. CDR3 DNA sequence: TGTGCCAGCAGTGAAGGAACAGGGGGCTTTACAGATACGCAGTATTTT.

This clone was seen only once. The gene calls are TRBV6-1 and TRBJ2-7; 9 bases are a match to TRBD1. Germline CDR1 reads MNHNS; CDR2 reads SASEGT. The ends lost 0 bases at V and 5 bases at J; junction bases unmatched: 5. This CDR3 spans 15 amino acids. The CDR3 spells CASSEAEDRGHEQYF. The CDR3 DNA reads TGTGCCAGCAGTGAAGCGGAGGACAGGGGCCACGAGCAGTACTTC.

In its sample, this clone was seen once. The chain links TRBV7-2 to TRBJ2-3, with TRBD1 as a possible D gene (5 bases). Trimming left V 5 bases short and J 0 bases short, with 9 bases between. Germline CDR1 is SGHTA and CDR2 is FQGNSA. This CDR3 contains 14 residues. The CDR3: CASSPGQSTDTQYF. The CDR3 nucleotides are TGTGCCAGCAGCCCCGGACAAAGCACAGATACGCAGTATTTT.

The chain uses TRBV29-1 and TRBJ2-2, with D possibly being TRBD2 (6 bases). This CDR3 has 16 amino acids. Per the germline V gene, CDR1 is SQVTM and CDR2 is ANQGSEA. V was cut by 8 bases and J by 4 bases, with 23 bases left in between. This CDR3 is CSILGVGTSGTGELFF. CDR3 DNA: TGCAGCATCCTAGGAGTAGGGACTTCGGGCACCGGGGAGCTGTTTTTT.

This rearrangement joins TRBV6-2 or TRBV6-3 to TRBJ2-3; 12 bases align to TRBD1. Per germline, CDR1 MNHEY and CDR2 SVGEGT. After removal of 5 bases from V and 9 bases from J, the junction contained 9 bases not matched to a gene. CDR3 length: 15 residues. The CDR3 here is CASSQPGQGARTQYF. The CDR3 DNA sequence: TGTGCCAGCAGTCAACCGGGACAGGGGGCGAGGACGCAGTATTTT.

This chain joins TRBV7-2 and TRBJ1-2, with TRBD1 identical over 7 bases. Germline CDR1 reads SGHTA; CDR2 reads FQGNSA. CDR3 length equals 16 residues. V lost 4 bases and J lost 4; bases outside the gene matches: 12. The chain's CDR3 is CASSSSDREAPYGYTF. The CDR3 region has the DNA TGTGCCAGCAGCTCCTCCGACAGGGAGGCGCCCTATGGCTACACCTTC.

CDR3 residues: CASSLSRPGFGDIQYF. As DNA, the CDR3 is TGTGCCAGCAGCTTATCGAGACCGGGCTTCGGGGACATTCAGTACTTC. The J gene is TRBJ2-4, the V gene TRBV11-2; D might be TRBD2 (5 bases). The CDR3 spans 16 residues. With 2 bases removed from V and 8 bases from J, the gap between germline ends came to 19 bases. Germline CDR1 is SGHAT and CDR2 is FQNNGV.

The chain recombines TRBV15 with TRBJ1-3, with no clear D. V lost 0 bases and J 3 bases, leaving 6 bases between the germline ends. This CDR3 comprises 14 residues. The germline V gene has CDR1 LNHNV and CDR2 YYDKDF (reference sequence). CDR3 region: CATSRDPGGNTIYF. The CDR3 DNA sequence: TGTGCCACCAGCAGAGACCCGGGTGGAAACACCATATATTTT.

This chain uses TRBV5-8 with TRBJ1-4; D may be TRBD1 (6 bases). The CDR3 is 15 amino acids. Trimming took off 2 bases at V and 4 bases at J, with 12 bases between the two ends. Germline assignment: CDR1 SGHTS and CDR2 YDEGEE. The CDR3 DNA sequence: TGTGCCAGCAGCTTATTGGGAGGGGGTAATGAAAAACTGTTTTTT. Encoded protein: CASSLLGGGNEKLFF. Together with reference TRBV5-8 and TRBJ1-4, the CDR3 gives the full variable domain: EAGVTQSPTHLIKTRGQQATLRCSPISGHTSVYWYQQALGLGLQFLLWYDEGEERNRGNFPPRFSGRQFPNYSSELNVNALELEDSALYLCASSLLGGGNEKLFFGSGTQLSVL.

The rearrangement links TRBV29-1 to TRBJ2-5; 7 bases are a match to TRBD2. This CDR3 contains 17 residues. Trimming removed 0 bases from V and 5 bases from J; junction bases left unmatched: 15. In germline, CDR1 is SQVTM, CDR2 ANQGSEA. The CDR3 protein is CSVEDAGEPKRWETQYF. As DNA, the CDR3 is TGCAGCGTTGAAGACGCGGGGGAGCCTAAGCGTTGGGAGACCCAGTACTTC. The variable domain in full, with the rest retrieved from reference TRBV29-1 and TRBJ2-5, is SAVISQKPSRDICQRGTSLTIQCQVDSQVTMMFWYRQQPGQSLTLIATANQGSEATYESGFVIDKFPISRPNLTFSTLTVSNMSPEDSSIYLCSVEDAGEPKRWETQYFGPGTRLLVL.

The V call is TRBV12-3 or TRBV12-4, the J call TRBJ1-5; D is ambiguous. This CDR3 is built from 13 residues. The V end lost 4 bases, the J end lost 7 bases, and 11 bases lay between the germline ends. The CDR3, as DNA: TGTGCCAGCAGTTACACTATGGGGCAGCCCCAGCATTTT. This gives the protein CASSYTMGQPQHF.